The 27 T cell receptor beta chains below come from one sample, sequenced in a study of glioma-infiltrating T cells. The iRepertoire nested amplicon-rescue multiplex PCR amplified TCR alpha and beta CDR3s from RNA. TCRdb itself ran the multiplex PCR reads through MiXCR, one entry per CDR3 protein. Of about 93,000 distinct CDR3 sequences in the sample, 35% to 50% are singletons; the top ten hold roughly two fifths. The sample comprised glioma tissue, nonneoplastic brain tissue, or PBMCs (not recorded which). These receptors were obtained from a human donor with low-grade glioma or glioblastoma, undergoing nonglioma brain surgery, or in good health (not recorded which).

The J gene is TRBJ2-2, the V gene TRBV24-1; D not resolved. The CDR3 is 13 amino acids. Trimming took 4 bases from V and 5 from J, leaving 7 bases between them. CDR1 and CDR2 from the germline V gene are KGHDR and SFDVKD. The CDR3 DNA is TGTGCCACCAGTGACCCCGGGACCGGGGAGCTGTTTTTT. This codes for CATSDPGTGELFF.

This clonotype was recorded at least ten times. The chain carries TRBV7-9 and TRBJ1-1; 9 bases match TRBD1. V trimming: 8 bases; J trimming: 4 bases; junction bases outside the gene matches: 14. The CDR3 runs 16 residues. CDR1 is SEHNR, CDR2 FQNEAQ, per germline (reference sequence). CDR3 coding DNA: TGTGCCAGCCTTTTAGGGACAGGGACTACGTTCACTGAAGCTTTCTTT. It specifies CASLLGTGTTFTEAFF.

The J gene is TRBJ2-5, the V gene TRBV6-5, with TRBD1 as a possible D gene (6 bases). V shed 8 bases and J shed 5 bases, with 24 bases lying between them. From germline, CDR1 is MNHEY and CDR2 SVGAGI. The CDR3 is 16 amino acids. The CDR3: CASEGSGDKEGETQYF. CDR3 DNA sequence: TGTGCCAGCGAGGGCAGTGGGGACAAGGAAGGGGAGACCCAGTACTTC.

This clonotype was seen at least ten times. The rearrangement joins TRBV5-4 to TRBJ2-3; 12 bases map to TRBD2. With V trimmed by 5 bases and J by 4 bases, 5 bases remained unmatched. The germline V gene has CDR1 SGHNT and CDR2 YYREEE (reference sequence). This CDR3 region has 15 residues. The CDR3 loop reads CASSSGLAGPDTQYF. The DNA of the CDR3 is TGTGCCAGCAGTTCAGGACTAGCGGGACCAGATACGCAGTATTTT.

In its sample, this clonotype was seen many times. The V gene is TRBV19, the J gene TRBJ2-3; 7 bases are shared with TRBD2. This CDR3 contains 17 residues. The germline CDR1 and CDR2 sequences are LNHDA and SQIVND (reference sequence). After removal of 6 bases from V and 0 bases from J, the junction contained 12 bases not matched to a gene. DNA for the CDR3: TGTGCCAGTAGCCCTGGTGCGGGAGACCCTAGCACAGATACGCAGTATTTT. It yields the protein CASSPGAGDPSTDTQYF.

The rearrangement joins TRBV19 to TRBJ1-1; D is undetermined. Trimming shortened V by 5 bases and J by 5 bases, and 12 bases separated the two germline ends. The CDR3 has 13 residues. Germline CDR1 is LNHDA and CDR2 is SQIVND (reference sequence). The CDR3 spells CASSPQVVTEAFF. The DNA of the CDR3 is TGTGCCAGTAGTCCCCAAGTCGTGACTGAAGCTTTCTTT.

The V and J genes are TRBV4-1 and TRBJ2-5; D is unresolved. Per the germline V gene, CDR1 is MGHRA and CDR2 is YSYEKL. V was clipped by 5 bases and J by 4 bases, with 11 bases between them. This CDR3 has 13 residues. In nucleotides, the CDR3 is TGCGCCAGCAGCACTACCGGGTCAGAGACCCAGTACTTC. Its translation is CASSTTGSETQYF.

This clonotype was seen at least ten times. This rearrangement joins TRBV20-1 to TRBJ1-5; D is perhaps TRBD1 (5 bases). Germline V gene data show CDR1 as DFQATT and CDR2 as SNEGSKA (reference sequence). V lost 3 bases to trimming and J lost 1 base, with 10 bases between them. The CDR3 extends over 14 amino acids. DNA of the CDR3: TGCAGTGCTAGTGGGTACAGGAGCAATCAGCCCCAGCATTTT. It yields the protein CSASGYRSNQPQHF.

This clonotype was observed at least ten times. The CDR3 sequence: CASSLIPGLDYNEQFF. Written as DNA, the CDR3 is TGCGCCAGCAGCTTAATCCCGGGACTAGATTACAATGAGCAGTTCTTC. The chain combines TRBV5-1 with TRBJ2-1; 8 bases align to TRBD2. This CDR3 contains 16 residues. Germline lookup yields CDR1 SGHRS and CDR2 YFSETQ. The V gene end was trimmed by 2 bases and the J gene end by 4 bases; junction bases not matched to a gene: 8.

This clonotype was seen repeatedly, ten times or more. CDR3 bases: TGTGCCAGCAGTGAGACGTCGGGACTAATATCAAACACCGGGGAGCTGTTTTTT. Amino acids: CASSETSGLISNTGELFF. The gene calls are TRBV6-2 or TRBV6-3 and TRBJ2-2; 7 positions agree with TRBD2. J gave up 2 bases and V 5 bases, and 14 bases lay outside the gene matches. The CDR3 spans 18 residues. Per the germline V gene, CDR1 is MNHEY and CDR2 is SVGEGT.

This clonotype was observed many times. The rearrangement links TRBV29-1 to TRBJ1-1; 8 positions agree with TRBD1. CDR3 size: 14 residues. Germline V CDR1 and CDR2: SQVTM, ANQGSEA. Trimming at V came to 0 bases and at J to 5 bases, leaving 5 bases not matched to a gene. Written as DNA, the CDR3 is TGCAGCGTTGAAGAGGACAGGGAGGAAACTGAAGCTTTCTTT. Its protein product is CSVEEDREETEAFF.

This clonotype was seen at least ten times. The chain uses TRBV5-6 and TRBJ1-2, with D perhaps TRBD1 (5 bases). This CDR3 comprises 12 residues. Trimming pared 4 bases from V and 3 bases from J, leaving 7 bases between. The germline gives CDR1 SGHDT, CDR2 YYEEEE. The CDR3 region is CASSAGDYGYTF. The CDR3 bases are TGTGCCAGCAGCGCGGGGGACTATGGCTACACCTTC.

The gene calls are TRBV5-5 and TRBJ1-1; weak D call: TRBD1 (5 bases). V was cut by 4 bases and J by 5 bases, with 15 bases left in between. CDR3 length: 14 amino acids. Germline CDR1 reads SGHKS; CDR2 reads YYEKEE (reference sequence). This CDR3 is CASSMRGETTEAFF. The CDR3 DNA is TGTGCCAGCAGCATGAGAGGGGAAACGACTGAAGCTTTCTTT.

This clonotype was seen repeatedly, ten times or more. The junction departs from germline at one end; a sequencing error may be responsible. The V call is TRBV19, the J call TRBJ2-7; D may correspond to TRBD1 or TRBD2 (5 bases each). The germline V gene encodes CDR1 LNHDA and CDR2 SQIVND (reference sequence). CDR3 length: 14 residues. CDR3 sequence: CASSPRDGVYEQYF. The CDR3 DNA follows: TGCGCCAGCAGCCCCCGGGACGGGGTTTACGAGCAGTACTTC.

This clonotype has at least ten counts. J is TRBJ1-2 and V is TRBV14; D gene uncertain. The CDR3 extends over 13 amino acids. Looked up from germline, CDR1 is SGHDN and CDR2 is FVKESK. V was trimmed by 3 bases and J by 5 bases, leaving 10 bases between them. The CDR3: CASSHAREYGYTF. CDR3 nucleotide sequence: TGTGCCAGCAGCCATGCCCGAGAATATGGCTACACCTTC. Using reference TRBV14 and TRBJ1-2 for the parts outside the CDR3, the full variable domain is EAGVTQFPSHSVIEKGQTVTLRCDPISGHDNLYWYRRVMGKEIKFLLHFVKESKQDESGMPNNRFLAERTGGTYSTLKVQPAELEDSGVYFCASSHAREYGYTFGSGTRLTVV.

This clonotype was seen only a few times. The CDR3 DNA sequence: TGCGCCAGCAGCCATGGACAGGGGGCCTACGAGCAGTACTTC. Protein product: CASSHGQGAYEQYF. This chain connects TRBV5-1 to TRBJ2-7, with 10 bases identical to TRBD1. Unmatched junction bases numbered 3, after V lost 4 bases and J lost 2 bases. This CDR3 contains 14 residues. Germline V CDR1 and CDR2: SGHRS, YFSETQ.

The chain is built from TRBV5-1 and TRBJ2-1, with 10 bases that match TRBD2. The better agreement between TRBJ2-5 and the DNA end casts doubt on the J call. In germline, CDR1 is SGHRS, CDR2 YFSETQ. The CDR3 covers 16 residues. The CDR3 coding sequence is TGCGCCAGCAGCTTGGGGTTACTAGCGGGACAAGAGACCCAGTACTTC. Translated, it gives CASSLGLLAGQETQYF.

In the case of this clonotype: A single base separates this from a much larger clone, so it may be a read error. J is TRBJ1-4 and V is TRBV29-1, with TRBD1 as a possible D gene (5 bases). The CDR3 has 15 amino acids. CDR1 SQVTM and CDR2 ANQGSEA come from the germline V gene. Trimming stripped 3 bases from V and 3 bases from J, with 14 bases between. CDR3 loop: CSVDGGAGPNEKLFF. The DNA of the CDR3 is TGCAGCGTTGATGGCGGGGCAGGGCCTAATGAAAAACTGTTTTTT.

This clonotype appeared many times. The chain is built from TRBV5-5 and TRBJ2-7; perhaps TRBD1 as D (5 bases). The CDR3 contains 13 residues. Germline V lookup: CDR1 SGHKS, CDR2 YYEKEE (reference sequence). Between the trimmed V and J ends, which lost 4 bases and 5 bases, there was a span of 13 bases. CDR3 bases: TGTGCCAGCAGCGCGCGAACAGGTAACGAGCAGTACTTC. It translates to CASSARTGNEQYF.

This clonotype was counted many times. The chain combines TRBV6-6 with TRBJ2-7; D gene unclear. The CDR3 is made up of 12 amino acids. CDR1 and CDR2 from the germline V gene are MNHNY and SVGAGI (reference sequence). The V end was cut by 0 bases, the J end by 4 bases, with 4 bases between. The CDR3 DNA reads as TGTGCCAGCAGTTACTCCCAATACGAGCAGTACTTC. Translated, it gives CASSYSQYEQYF.

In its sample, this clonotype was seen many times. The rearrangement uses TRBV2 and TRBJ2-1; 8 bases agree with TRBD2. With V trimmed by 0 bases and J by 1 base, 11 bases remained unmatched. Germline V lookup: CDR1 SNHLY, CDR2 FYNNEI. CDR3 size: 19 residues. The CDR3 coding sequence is TGTGCCAGCAGTGAAGCATCTTATCGGCGGGGGGATTCCTACAATGAGCAGTTCTTC. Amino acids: CASSEASYRRGDSYNEQFF.

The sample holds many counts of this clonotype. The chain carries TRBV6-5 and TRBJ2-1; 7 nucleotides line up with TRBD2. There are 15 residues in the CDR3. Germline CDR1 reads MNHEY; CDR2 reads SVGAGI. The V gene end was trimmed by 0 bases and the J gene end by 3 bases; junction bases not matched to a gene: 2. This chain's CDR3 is CASSYSRENYNEQFF. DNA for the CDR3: TGTGCCAGCAGTTACTCGCGGGAGAACTACAATGAGCAGTTCTTC.

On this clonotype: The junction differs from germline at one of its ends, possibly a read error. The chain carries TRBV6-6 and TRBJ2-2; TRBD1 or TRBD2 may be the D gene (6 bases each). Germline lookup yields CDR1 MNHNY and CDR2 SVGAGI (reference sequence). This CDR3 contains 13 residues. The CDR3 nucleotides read TGTGCTATCGGGGGCGGGAACACCGGGGAGCTGCTTTTT. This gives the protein CAIGGGNTGELLF.

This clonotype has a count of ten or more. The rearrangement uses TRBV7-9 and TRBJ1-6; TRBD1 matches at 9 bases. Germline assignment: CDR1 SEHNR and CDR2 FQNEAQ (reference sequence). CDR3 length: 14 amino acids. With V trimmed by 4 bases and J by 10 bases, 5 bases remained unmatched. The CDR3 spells CASSSGTGYSPLHF. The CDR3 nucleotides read TGTGCCAGCAGCTCCGGGACAGGGTACTCACCCCTCCACTTT.

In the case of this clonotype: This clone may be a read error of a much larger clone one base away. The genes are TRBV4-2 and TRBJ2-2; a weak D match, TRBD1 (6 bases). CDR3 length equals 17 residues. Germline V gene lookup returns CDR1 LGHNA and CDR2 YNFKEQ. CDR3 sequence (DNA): TGTGCCAGCTCACCCAGATCACCCAGGGGTAGCACCGGGGAGCTGTTGTTT. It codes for CASSPRSPRGSTGELLF.

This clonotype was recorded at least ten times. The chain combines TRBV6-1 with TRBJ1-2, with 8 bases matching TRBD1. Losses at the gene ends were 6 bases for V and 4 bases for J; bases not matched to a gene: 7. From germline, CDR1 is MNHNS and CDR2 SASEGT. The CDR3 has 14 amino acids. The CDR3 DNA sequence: TGTGCCAGCAGGACAAGGGACAGGAGCTATGGCTACACCTTC. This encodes CASRTRDRSYGYTF.

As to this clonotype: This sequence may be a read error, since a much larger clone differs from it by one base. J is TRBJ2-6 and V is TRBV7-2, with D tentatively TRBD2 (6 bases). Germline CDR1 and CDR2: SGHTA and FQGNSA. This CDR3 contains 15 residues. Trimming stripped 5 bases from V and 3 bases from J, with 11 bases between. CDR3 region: CASSRGGFGANVLTF. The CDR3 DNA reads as TGTGCCAGCAGCCGAGGAGGGTTTGGGGCCAACGTCCTGACTTTC.